These 18 T cell receptor beta chains came from one sample sequenced in a study of T cell repertoires in cytomegalovirus infection. For these receptors, no antigen is known. A single record per CDR3 protein comes from TCRdb applying MiXCR to the reads. The sample lists roughly 990,000 distinct CDR3 sequences; under 40% were seen once. The source material was cultured CD8+ T cells from PBMCs, sampled from culture after CMV antigen stimulation. The receptors originated from a human donor in good health (CMV status not recorded). Some clones in this sample may be carry-over from other donors' samples.

The V gene is TRBV20-1, the J gene TRBJ2-7, with D perhaps matching TRBD2 (5 bases). Germline V gene data show CDR1 as DFQATT and CDR2 as SNEGSKA (reference sequence). V was cut by 2 bases and J by 0 bases, with 11 bases left in between. This CDR3 spans 14 amino acids. CDR3 DNA: TGCAGTGCTAGATATCGGGGATCCTCCTACGAGCAGTACGTC. It codes for CSARYRGSSYEQYV.

This clonotype came up a few times. DNA for the CDR3: TGTGCCAGCAGCTTACGGACTAGCCCTTACAATGAGCAGTTCTTC. Translated, it gives CASSLRTSPYNEQFF. The chain joins TRBV7-9 to TRBJ2-1, with 8 nucleotides matching TRBD2. This CDR3 region has 15 residues. The trim removed 2 bases at V and 4 bases at J, leaving 4 bases unmatched. Germline CDR1 SEHNR, CDR2 FQNEAQ (reference sequence).

This clonotype was found a few times. V and J are TRBV7-9 and TRBJ2-7, with D unclear. The CDR3 runs 13 residues. V lost 6 bases and J lost 2, with 11 bases in between. Per germline, CDR1 SEHNR and CDR2 FQNEAQ (reference sequence). This chain's CDR3 is CASRPPEAYEQYF. The CDR3 nucleotides are TGTGCCAGCAGGCCTCCCGAAGCCTACGAGCAGTACTTC.

The rearrangement links TRBV6-6 to TRBJ2-2; 16 bases are shared with TRBD2. CDR1 is MNHNY, CDR2 SVGAGI, per germline (reference sequence). Trimming cost V 7 bases and J 7 bases; bases outside gene matches: 9. The CDR3 sequence is 17 residues long. CDR3 sequence reads: CASTDRGLAGGLGELFF. In DNA, the CDR3 is TGTGCCAGCACCGACAGGGGACTAGCGGGGGGGCTCGGGGAGCTGTTTTTT.

This chain uses TRBV7-6 with TRBJ2-1; D remains ambiguous. The germline gives CDR1 SGHVS, CDR2 FNYEAQ. The CDR3 is 13 residues long. With 4 bases removed from V and 9 bases from J, the gap between germline ends came to 13 bases. CDR3 sequence: CASSSLKKGEQFF. CDR3 sequence (DNA): TGTGCCAGCAGCTCCCTAAAAAAGGGTGAGCAGTTCTTC.

The count of this clonotype is one. This chain uses TRBV20-1 with TRBJ2-6, with D perhaps TRBD1 or TRBD2 (6 bases each). This CDR3 contains 16 residues. V dropped 6 bases and J dropped 2 bases, with 17 bases sitting between them. Germline V gives CDR1 DFQATT, CDR2 SNEGSKA (reference sequence). The CDR3 is CSARDIFQPGANVLTF. CDR3 nucleotide sequence: TGCAGTGCGCGGGACATTTTCCAGCCTGGGGCCAACGTCCTGACTTTC.

This clonotype was observed a few times. The chain employs TRBV4-2 and TRBJ2-1; 10 bases match TRBD2. V trimming: 1 base; J trimming: 9 bases; junction bases outside the gene matches: 6. CDR1 is LGHNA and CDR2 is YNFKEQ in the germline V gene. There are 15 residues in the CDR3. The CDR3 loop reads CASSQGSGGAFEQFF. CDR3 sequence (DNA): TGTGCCAGCAGCCAAGGAAGCGGGGGGGCGTTTGAGCAGTTCTTC.

J is TRBJ1-5 and V is TRBV11-2; 7 nucleotides agree with TRBD1. The CDR3 is 18 residues long. After removal of 3 bases from V and 1 base from J, the junction contained 12 bases not matched to a gene. CDR1 is SGHAT and CDR2 is FQNNGV in the germline V gene. The CDR3 DNA is TGTGCCAGCAGCTTGGGTGTACCGGGACAGTACAGCAATCAGCCCCAGCATTTT. Translating it yields CASSLGVPGQYSNQPQHF. The full variable domain, completed using reference TRBV11-2 and TRBJ1-5, is EAGVAQSPRYKIIEKRQSVAFWCNPISGHATLYWYQQILGQGPKLLIQFQNNGVVDDSQLPKDRFSAERLKGVDSTLKIQPAKLEDSAVYLCASSLGVPGQYSNQPQHFGDGTRLSIL.

The chain links TRBV4-3 to TRBJ2-5, with D possibly being TRBD1 (6 bases). Trimming took 0 bases from V and 6 from J, leaving 11 bases between them. The CDR3 has 14 residues. The germline V gene encodes CDR1 LGHNA and CDR2 YSLEER. For the CDR3, the DNA is TGCGCCAGCAGCCAAGACAGGGGTTTGAAGACCCAGTACTTC. Protein: CASSQDRGLKTQYF.

Turning to this clonotype: A much larger clone lies a single base off, so this may be a read error. The missing conserved phenylalanine or tryptophan at the end of this CDR3 makes a read error likely. CDR3 bases: TGTGCCAGCGGTATTGCAGGTCGGAGCAATCAGCCCCAGCATTTA. Translation: CASGIAGRSNQPQHL. The genes are TRBV7-2 and TRBJ1-5; D call uncertain. CDR1 is SGHTA, CDR2 FQGNSA, per germline. V was clipped by 8 bases and J by 1 base, with 15 bases between them. The CDR3 is 15 amino acids.

The chain couples TRBV6-6 to TRBJ2-3; 7 positions match TRBD2. Trimming at V came to 11 bases and at J to 6 bases, leaving 17 bases not matched to a gene. Germline V lookup: CDR1 MNHNY, CDR2 SVGAGI (reference sequence). The CDR3 spans 15 residues. The CDR3 loop reads CAAGDGGSPGDTQYF. CDR3 bases: TGTGCCGCGGGGGACGGGGGATCCCCCGGGGATACGCAGTATTTT.

The chain couples TRBV20-1 to TRBJ2-5; D unclear. CDR1 is DFQATT and CDR2 is SNEGSKA in the germline V gene (reference sequence). The CDR3 covers 12 residues. V lost 6 bases, J lost 5 bases, and 13 bases lay in between. The CDR3 bases are TGCAGTGCCCCGGAAATTTGGGAGACCCAGTACTTC. Its protein is CSAPEIWETQYF.

This clonotype came up many times. The rearrangement joins TRBV7-2 to TRBJ2-1, with 9 bases identical to TRBD1. The germline gives CDR1 SGHTA, CDR2 FQGNSA. The CDR3 is 15 amino acids. Trimming removed 5 bases from V and 8 bases from J; junction bases left unmatched: 10. This CDR3 reads CASSRGQGRSYEQFF. The CDR3 DNA sequence: TGTGCCAGCAGCAGAGGACAGGGGCGCTCCTATGAGCAGTTCTTC.

V usage is TRBV4-2 and J usage is TRBJ2-4, with D possibly TRBD1 on 5 matching bases. The CDR3 extends over 17 amino acids. V lost 0 bases to trimming and J lost 6 bases, with 18 bases between them. CDR1 is LGHNA, CDR2 YNFKEQ, per germline. The CDR3, as DNA: TGTGCCAGCAGCCAAGATCGACAGTTTCGTTCGGGAAACATTCAGTACTTC. Encoded protein: CASSQDRQFRSGNIQYF.

A few counts support this clonotype. This chain connects TRBV6-6 to TRBJ2-5; D may be TRBD2 (6 bases). The CDR3 is 17 amino acids. Germline V gene lookup returns CDR1 MNHNY and CDR2 SVGAGI (reference sequence). Trimming stripped 1 base from V and 2 bases from J, with 17 bases between. The CDR3 coding sequence is TGTGCCAGCAGTTACTTCAGGGAGATGGAGGGTCAAGAGACCCAGTACTTC. Its translation: CASSYFREMEGQETQYF.

Only a few counts were recorded for this clonotype. The chain joins TRBV27 to TRBJ1-4; TRBD1 is a possible D gene (5 bases). CDR1 is MNHEY and CDR2 is SMNVEV in the germline V gene (reference sequence). The ends were cut back, 1 base at V and 4 bases at J, with 19 bases in the middle. This CDR3 has 18 residues. CDR3: CASSLYGSGRKINEKLFF. The CDR3 coding sequence is TGTGCCAGCAGTTTATACGGGTCAGGGAGAAAGATTAATGAAAAACTGTTTTTT. Based on the CDR3 plus reference TRBV27 and TRBJ1-4, the full variable domain is EAQVTQNPRYLITVTGKKLTVTCSQNMNHEYMSWYRQDPGLGLRQIYYSMNVEVTDKGDVPEGYKVSRKEKRNFPLILESPSPNQTSLYFCASSLYGSGRKINEKLFFGSGTQLSVL.

V is TRBV9 and J is TRBJ2-3; 8 positions agree with TRBD1. Germline-derived CDR1 and CDR2 are SGDLS and YYNGEE. The CDR3 contains 16 residues. The junction had 8 bases not matched to a gene; V was cut back by 3 bases and J by 2 bases. The CDR3, as DNA: TGTGCCAGCAGCGGATCGACAGGGGCCGTCACAGATACGCAGTATTTT. This translates into CASSGSTGAVTDTQYF.

This chain uses TRBV10-3 with TRBJ2-5; tentatively, D is TRBD1 (5 bases). Looked up from germline, CDR1 is ENHRY and CDR2 is SYGVKD. With 8 bases removed from V and 1 base from J, the gap between germline ends came to 20 bases. The CDR3 totals 16 residues. The CDR3 DNA reads TGTGCCATCGCAACAGAATTGGCAGGGCCCCAAGAGACCCAGTACTTC. This sequence encodes CAIATELAGPQETQYF.